These 19 T cell receptor beta chains share one sample of origin, sequenced in a study of T cells in Graves' hyperthyroidism and ophthalmopathy. RNA transcripts gave rise to amplified TCR beta CDR3 regions. A set of HTBI primers served as the primers for a first-round RT-PCR of the TCR CDR3. TCRdb recomputed calls from the multiplex PCR reads with MiXCR, one row per CDR3 protein. Here the sample spans some 800,000 distinct CDR3 sequences, 35% to 45% being singletons. The specimen sequenced was blood. These receptors all stem from a man aged 18 to 30 with Graves' hyperthyroidism.

The chain combines TRBV5-8 with TRBJ1-5; possible D gene TRBD1, 5 bases. This CDR3 has 15 residues. Trimming stripped 0 bases from V and 0 bases from J, with 7 bases between. Germline V gives CDR1 SGHTS, CDR2 YDEGEE. The CDR3 protein is CASSLGQFSNQPQHF. In nucleotides, the CDR3 is TGTGCCAGCAGCTTGGGACAGTTTAGCAATCAGCCCCAGCATTTT.

The chain recombines TRBV9 with TRBJ1-3; no clear D gene. Trimming stripped 4 bases from V and 1 base from J, with 12 bases between. The CDR3 has 15 residues. Germline values: CDR1 SGDLS, CDR2 YYNGEE. The CDR3 loop is CASSQTGQSGNTIYF. The CDR3, as DNA: TGTGCCAGCAGCCAAACTGGGCAGTCTGGAAACACCATATATTTT.

This clonotype was recorded many times. The V call is TRBV15, the J call TRBJ2-2; weak D call: TRBD1 (5 bases). CDR1 LNHNV and CDR2 YYDKDF come from the germline V gene (reference sequence). The V end lost 5 bases, the J end lost 4 bases, and 8 bases lay between the germline ends. There are 13 residues in the CDR3. The CDR3 DNA follows: TGTGCCACCAGCCAGGGATCCACCGGGGAGCTGTTTTTT. Its translation: CATSQGSTGELFF. Full variable domain (rest looked up from reference TRBV15 and TRBJ2-2): DAMVIQNPRYQVTQFGKPVTLSCSQTLNHNVMYWYQQKSSQAPKLLFHYYDKDFNNEADTPDNFQSRRPNTSFCFLDIRSPGLGDTAMYLCATSQGSTGELFFGEGSRLTVL.

This clonotype was recorded a few times. V is TRBV4-2 and J is TRBJ1-5, with D unclear. The germline V gene encodes CDR1 LGHNA and CDR2 YNFKEQ. The CDR3 contains 15 residues. V lost 1 base, J lost 1 base, and 8 bases lay in between. CDR3 sequence (DNA): TGTGCCAGCAGCCAAGTCACGGGAAGCAATCAGCCCCAGCATTTT. Protein: CASSQVTGSNQPQHF.

This clonotype was recorded many times. The CDR3 spells CASSLQVVYEQYF. CDR3 sequence (DNA): TGTGCCAGCAGCCTACAGGTGGTCTACGAGCAGTACTTC. The chain employs TRBV7-9 and TRBJ2-7; possibly TRBD1 for D (5 bases). The CDR3 spans 13 residues. The V gene lost 5 bases and the J gene lost 3 bases, with 11 bases spanning the gap. Per the germline V gene, CDR1 is SEHNR and CDR2 is FQNEAQ (reference sequence).

At least ten counts were recorded for this clonotype. The genes are TRBV10-3 and TRBJ1-5; 8 positions agree with TRBD1. CDR1 and CDR2 (germline): ENHRY, SYGVKD. The CDR3 loop spans 17 amino acids. J gave up 0 bases and V 6 bases, and 10 bases lay outside the gene matches. The CDR3 reads CAISSGQGHNSNQPQHF. Here the CDR3 DNA reads TGTGCCATCAGCTCCGGACAGGGCCACAATAGCAATCAGCCCCAGCATTTT.

The chain couples TRBV29-1 to TRBJ2-2; 9 bases fit TRBD1. V trimming: 6 bases; J trimming: 7 bases; junction bases outside the gene matches: 9. Germline V gene lookup returns CDR1 SQVTM and CDR2 ANQGSEA. This CDR3 is 14 amino acids long. The DNA of the CDR3 is TGCAGCGTCACCGGGACAGGGTATATCGGGGAGCTGTTTTTT. As protein: CSVTGTGYIGELFF.

As for this clonotype: A single base separates this from a much larger clone, so it may be a read error. The V and J genes are TRBV12-3 or TRBV12-4 and TRBJ1-2, with 7 positions matching TRBD1. V lost 5 bases, J lost 8 bases, and 11 bases stayed unmatched. The CDR3 has 14 residues. The chain's CDR3 is CASSPGEGAEGYTF. In nucleotides, the CDR3 is TGTGCCAGCAGTCCGGGTGAGGGGGCGGAAGGCTACACCTTC.

In its sample, this clonotype was seen a few times. V and J are TRBV28 and TRBJ1-1; D uncertain. This CDR3 spans 15 amino acids. V lost 2 bases, J lost 1 base, and 11 bases lay in between. Germline CDR1 is MDHEN and CDR2 is SYDVKM. CDR3 nucleotide sequence: TGTGCCAGCAGTTTAGCATATCTCCGGAACACTGAAGCTTTCTTT. It specifies CASSLAYLRNTEAFF. Filled out from reference TRBV28 and TRBJ1-1, the complete variable domain reads DVKVTQSSRYLVKRTGEKVFLECVQDMDHENMFWYRQDPGLGLRLIYFSYDVKMKEKGDIPEGYSVSREKKERFSLILESASTNQTSMYLCASSLAYLRNTEAFFGQGTRLTVV.

This clonotype was seen a handful of times. The chain links TRBV19 to TRBJ2-7, with 10 nucleotides matching TRBD1. Germline V gene data show CDR1 as LNHDA and CDR2 as SQIVND (reference sequence). The CDR3 has 15 residues. V lost 5 bases and J lost 2; bases outside the gene matches: 6. This CDR3 reads CASSFGQGVAYEQYF. The CDR3 DNA is TGTGCCAGTAGTTTCGGACAGGGGGTGGCCTACGAGCAGTACTTC.

This clonotype has at least ten counts. The chain links TRBV20-1 to TRBJ2-7; tentatively, D is TRBD2 (5 bases). Germline loops: CDR1 DFQATT, CDR2 SNEGSKA (reference sequence). V was pared by 1 base and J by 3 bases, with 7 bases between. This CDR3 is 12 amino acids long. The CDR3 DNA is TGCAGTGCTAGAGGTCGGGGCTACGAGCAGTACTTC. Encoded protein: CSARGRGYEQYF.

In its sample, this clonotype was seen a few times. CDR3 amino acids: CASRSTGKGANVLTF. The CDR3 DNA reads TGTGCCAGCAGGTCCACAGGGAAAGGGGCCAACGTCCTGACTTTC. This chain joins TRBV12-3 or TRBV12-4 and TRBJ2-6, with D maybe TRBD1 (6 bases). V lost 6 bases, J lost 4 bases, and 13 bases lay in between. The CDR3 spans 15 residues.

The chain joins TRBV10-3 to TRBJ2-5, with 7 bases aligning to TRBD1. The junction had 10 bases not matched to a gene; V was cut back by 4 bases and J by 5 bases. The V gene's germline CDR1 is ENHRY and CDR2 SYGVKD. This CDR3 comprises 15 residues. CDR3 protein: CAISALTGSWETQYF. The CDR3 DNA reads as TGTGCCATCAGTGCCCTGACAGGGAGTTGGGAGACCCAGTACTTC.

J is TRBJ1-6 and V is TRBV25-1; D gene ambiguous. V was shortened by 6 bases and J by 3 bases, with 6 bases between the two germline ends. Germline assignment: CDR1 MGHDK and CDR2 SYGVNS. This CDR3 has 13 amino acids. The CDR3 nucleotides read TGTGCCAGCAGGTCCCTCTATAATTCACCCCTCCACTTT. It specifies CASRSLYNSPLHF.

This rearrangement joins TRBV2 to TRBJ1-1, with D tentatively TRBD1 (6 bases). CDR1 and CDR2 from the germline V gene are SNHLY and FYNNEI. The ends were cut back, 7 bases at V and 1 base at J, with 10 bases in the middle. The CDR3 contains 13 residues. This chain's CDR3 is CASIEGQNTEAFF. The CDR3 DNA sequence: TGTGCCAGCATTGAGGGACAGAACACTGAAGCTTTCTTT.

Points on this clonotype: The DNA is omitted, as the CDR3 cannot be located on it reliably, and the CDR3 follows TCRdb's listing. V is TRBV7-3 and J is TRBJ1-1; the table gives TRBD1 as D, unverified against the DNA. The germline V gene has CDR1 SGHTA and CDR2 FQGTGA. Ends included, the CDR3 has 24 residues. CDR3 loop: CASSSQTSVYFCASSDSSNTEAFF.

This clonotype showed up just a few times. This chain links TRBV7-9 with TRBJ2-7; D perhaps matches TRBD2 (6 bases). Germline lookup yields CDR1 SEHNR and CDR2 FQNEAQ (reference sequence). CDR3 length equals 16 residues. V was shortened by 5 bases and J by 1 base, with 18 bases between the two germline ends. This chain's CDR3 is CASSIMSRAGSYEQYF. The CDR3 nucleotides read TGTGCCAGCAGCATTATGAGCAGGGCGGGGTCCTACGAGCAGTACTTC.

This clonotype has a count of ten or more. The chain links TRBV12-3 or TRBV12-4 to TRBJ1-4; 8 bases line up with TRBD1. V dropped 6 bases and J dropped 8; count of bases not matched to a gene: 11. CDR3 length: 15 residues. Here the CDR3 reads CASSDLRDRREKLFF. Written as DNA, the CDR3 is TGTGCCAGCAGCGATCTCCGGGACAGGCGGGAAAAACTGTTTTTT.

As for this clonotype: One junction end disagrees with the germline gene, perhaps due to a read error. The rearrangement uses TRBV19 and TRBJ1-1; TRBD1 is a possible D gene (5 bases). The CDR3 has 15 residues. Per the germline V gene, CDR1 is LNHDA and CDR2 is SQIVND (reference sequence). The DNA of the CDR3 is TGTGCCAGCAGCTCCGACAGCTCTTTGAACACTGAAGATTTCTTT. This encodes CASSSDSSLNTEDFF.